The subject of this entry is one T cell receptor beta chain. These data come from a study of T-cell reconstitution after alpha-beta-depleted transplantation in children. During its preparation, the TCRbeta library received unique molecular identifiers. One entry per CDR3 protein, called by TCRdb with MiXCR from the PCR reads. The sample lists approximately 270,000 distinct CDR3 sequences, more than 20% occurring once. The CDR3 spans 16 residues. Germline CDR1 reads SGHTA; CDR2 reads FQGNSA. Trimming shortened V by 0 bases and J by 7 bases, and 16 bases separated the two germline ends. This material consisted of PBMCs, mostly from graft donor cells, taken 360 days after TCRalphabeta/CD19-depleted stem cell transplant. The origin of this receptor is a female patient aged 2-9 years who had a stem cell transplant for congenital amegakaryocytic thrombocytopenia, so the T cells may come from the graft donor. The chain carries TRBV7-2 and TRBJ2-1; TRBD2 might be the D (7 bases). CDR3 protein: CASSLAGGGARNEQFF. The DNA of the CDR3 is TGTGCCAGCAGCTTAGCGGGCGGGGGCGCGAGGAATGAGCAGTTCTTC.